This T cell receptor (beta chain) was documented in a study of T cell clonotyping in hematopoietic cell transplantation. About the research overall: Pretransplant recipient samples were taken after cytoreduction.

Time point of the sample: recipient sample about 28 days before transplant, after cytoreduction. Recipients were bled about 28 days pretransplant and at posttransplant days 30, 100, 180. As for this clone: What it binds is unknown.

Whole-study results and caveats: Cells were unsorted, so CD4 and CD8 contributions were not separated. Recipient TCR diversity dropped after transplant; expanded clonotypes rose from day 30 to 180.

Clones were read by immunoSEQ multiplex PCR, and TCRdb kept only the in-frame ones, dropping some. The table lists tens of thousands of clones, 90% to 97% of them singletons. Germline CDR1 is SGHVS and CDR2 is FQNEAQ. The V end lost 1 base, the J end lost 2 bases, and 9 bases lay between the germline ends. CDR3 length: 14 residues. The rearrangement uses TRBV7-8 and TRBJ2-7; a weak D match, TRBD1 (5 bases). The receptor was derived from a woman in her fifties or sixties with acute myeloid leukemia. Some clones in this sample may be carry-over from other donors' samples. The sequences come from peripheral blood mononuclear cells, collected before stem cell transplant. CDR3 DNA: TGTGCCAGCAGCTTAGTAGCAGGGACCTACGAGCAGTACTTC. This translates into CASSLVAGTYEQYF.